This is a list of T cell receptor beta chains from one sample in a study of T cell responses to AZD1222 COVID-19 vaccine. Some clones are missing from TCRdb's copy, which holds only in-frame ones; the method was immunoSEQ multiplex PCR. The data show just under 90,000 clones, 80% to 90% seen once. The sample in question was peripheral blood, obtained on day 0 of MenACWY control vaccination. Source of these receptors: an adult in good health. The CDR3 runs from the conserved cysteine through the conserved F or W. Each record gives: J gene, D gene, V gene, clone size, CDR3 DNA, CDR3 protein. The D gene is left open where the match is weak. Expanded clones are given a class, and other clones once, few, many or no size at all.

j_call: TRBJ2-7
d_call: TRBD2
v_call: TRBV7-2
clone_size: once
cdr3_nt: TGTGCCAGCAGTCCGGGACTAGCGGGGCGTAGTGAGCAGTACTTC
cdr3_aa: CASSPGLAGRSEQYF

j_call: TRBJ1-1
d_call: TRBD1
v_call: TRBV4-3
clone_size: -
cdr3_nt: TGCGCCAGCAGCCAATCTCGGGACAGGGTAAACACTGAAGCTTTCTTT
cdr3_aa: CASSQSRDRVNTEAFF

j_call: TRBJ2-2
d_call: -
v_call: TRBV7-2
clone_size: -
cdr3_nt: TGTGCCAGCAGCTTAGCCGTTTCCGCTGCCGGGGAGCTGTTTTTT
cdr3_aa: CASSLAVSAAGELFF

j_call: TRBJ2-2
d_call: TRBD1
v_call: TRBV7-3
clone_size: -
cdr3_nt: TGTGCCAGCAGCCGCGGACAGGACACCGGGGAGCTGTTTTTT
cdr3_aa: CASSRGQDTGELFF

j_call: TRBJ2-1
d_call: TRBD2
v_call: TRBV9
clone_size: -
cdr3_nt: TGTGCCAGCAGCGTAGAATCCAGCGGGGGGGACAATGAGCAGTTCTTC
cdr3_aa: CASSVESSGGDNEQFF

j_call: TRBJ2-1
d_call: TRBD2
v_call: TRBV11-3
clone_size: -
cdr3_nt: TGTGCCAGCAGCAAAATTAGCGGGGCCCTCGGGGATGAGCAGTTCTTC
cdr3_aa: CASSKISGALGDEQFF

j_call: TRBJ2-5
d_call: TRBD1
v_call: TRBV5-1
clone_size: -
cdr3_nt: TGCGCCAGCAGCTTGGGTCGGGACAGGGACCAAGAGACCCAGTACTTC
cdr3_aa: CASSLGRDRDQETQYF

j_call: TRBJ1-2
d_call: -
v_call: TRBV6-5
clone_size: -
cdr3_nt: TGTGCCAGCAGACAACAGGGCTTCGACAACTATGGCTACACCTTC
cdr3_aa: CASRQQGFDNYGYTF

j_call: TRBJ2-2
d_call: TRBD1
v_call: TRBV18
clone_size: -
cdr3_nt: TGTGCCAGCTCACTGACAGGGGACGGGGAGCTGTTTTTT
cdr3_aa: CASSLTGDGELFF

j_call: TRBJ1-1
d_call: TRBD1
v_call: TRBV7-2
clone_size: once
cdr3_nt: TGTGCCAAGGGGGGGACAGGGATTGGGAACACTGAAGCTTTCTTT
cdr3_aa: CAKGGTGIGNTEAFF

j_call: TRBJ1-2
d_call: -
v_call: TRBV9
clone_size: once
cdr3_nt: TGTGCCAGCACCGGGCTAACAGGGCCGGATGGGGGCTACACCTTC
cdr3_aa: CASTGLTGPDGGYTF

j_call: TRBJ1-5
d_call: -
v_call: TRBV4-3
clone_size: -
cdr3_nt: TGCGCCAGCAGCCTAAGATTCACCACGGGGCAGGGCAATCAGCCCCAGCATTTT
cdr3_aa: CASSLRFTTGQGNQPQHF

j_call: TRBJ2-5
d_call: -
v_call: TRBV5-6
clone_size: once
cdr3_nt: TGTGCCAGCAGCCCCCCAACCTTACAAGAGACCCAGTACTTC
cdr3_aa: CASSPPTLQETQYF

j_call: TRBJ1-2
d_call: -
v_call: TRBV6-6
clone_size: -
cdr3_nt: TGTGCCAGCAGTTACGAGACACTTTCGGGCTACACCTTC
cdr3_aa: CASSYETLSGYTF

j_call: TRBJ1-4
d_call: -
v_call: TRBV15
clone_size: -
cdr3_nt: TGTGCCACCAGCAGATCTGGCTCCGTTAGAAGTGAAAAACTGTTTTTT
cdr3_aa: CATSRSGSVRSEKLFF

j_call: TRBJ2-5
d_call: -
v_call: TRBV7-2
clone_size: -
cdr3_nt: TGTGCCAGCAGCTCCCAGGCAGGCCAAGAGACCCAGTACTTC
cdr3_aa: CASSSQAGQETQYF

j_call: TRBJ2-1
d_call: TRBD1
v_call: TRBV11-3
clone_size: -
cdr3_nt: TGTGCCAGCAGCCCGACAGGGGATGCCTACAATGAGCAGTTCTTC
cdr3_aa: CASSPTGDAYNEQFF

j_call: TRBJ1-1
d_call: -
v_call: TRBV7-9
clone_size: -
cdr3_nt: TGTGCCAGCAGCCCAACCCTGAGCACTGAAGCTTTCTTT
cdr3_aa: CASSPTLSTEAFF

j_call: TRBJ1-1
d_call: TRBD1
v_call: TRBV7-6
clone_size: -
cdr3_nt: TGTGCCAGCAGTCTCCAGGGGGACACTGAAGCTTTCTTT
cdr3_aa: CASSLQGDTEAFF

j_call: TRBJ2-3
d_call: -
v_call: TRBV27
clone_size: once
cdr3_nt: TGTGCCAGCAGTTTTCTGGCGGACCCTAGCACAGATACGCAGTATTTT
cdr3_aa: CASSFLADPSTDTQYF

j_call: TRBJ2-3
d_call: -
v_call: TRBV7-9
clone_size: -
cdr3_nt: TGTGCCAGCAGCTTCTTAGGGACCGGCACAGATACGCAGTATTTT
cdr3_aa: CASSFLGTGTDTQYF

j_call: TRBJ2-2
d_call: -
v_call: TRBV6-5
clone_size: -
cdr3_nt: TGTGCCAGCAACCCGGGACATTACACCGGGGAGCTGTTTTTT
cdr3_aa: CASNPGHYTGELFF

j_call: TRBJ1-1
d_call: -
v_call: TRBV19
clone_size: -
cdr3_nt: TGTGCCAGTAGTATCGACAGACAGGCCACTGAAGCTTTCTTT
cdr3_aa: CASSIDRQATEAFF

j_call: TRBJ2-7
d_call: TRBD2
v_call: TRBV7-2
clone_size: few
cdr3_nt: TGTGCCAGCAGCTTAGCAGCGGGGGGGCCCTACGAGCAGTACTTC
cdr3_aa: CASSLAAGGPYEQYF

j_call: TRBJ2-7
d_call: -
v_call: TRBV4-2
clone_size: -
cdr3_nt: TGTGCCAGCAGCCAGACATCCGGTGTGAGTGGAGAGCAGTACTTC
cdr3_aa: CASSQTSGVSGEQYF

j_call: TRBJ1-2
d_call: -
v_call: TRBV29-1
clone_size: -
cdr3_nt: TGCAGCGTTTTTGACCGAGATGAGTACACCTTC
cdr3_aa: CSVFDRDEYTF

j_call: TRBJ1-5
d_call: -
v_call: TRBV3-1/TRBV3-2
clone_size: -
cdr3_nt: TGTGCCAGCAGCCAAGAACTGGGTCAGCCCCAGCATTTT
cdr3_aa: CASSQELGQPQHF